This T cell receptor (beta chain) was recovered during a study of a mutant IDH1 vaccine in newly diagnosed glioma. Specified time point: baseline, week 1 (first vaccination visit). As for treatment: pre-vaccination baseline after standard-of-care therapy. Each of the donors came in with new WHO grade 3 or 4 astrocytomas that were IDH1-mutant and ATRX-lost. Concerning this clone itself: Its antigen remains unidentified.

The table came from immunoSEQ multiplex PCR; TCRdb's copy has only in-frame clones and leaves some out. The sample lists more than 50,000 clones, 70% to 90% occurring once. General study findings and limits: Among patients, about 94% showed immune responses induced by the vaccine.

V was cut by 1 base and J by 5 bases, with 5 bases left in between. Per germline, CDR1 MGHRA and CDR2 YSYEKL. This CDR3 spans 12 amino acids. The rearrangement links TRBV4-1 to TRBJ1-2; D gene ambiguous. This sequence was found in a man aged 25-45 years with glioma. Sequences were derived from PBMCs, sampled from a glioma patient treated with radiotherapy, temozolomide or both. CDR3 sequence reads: CASSQGRYGYTF. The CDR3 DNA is TGCGCCAGCAGCCAAGGAAGATATGGCTACACCTTC.